A single sample gave rise to the 7 T cell receptor beta chains below, sequenced in a study of blood T cell repertoires in COVID-19. Using immunoSEQ multiplex PCR, the repertoire was profiled, and TCRdb retains in-frame clones only, with some absent. The data show tens of thousands of clones, around nine tenths seen once. Sequenced sample: peripheral blood. The receptors stem from a man older than 75 with acute or convalescent COVID-19.

The chain combines TRBV9 with TRBJ2-1; 7 bases fit TRBD2. The V gene end was trimmed by 0 bases and the J gene end by 0 bases; junction bases not matched to a gene: 3. Germline loops: CDR1 SGDLS, CDR2 YYNGEE. CDR3 length equals 16 residues. The CDR3 region is CASSVAGGSSYNEQFF. CDR3 nucleotides: TGTGCCAGCAGCGTAGCGGGGGGAAGCTCCTACAATGAGCAGTTCTTC.

The chain couples TRBV6-1 to TRBJ1-4; the match to TRBD1 covers 11 bases. From germline, CDR1 is MNHNS and CDR2 SASEGT. The CDR3 totals 13 residues. With V trimmed by 3 bases and J by 12 bases, 3 bases remained unmatched. The CDR3 here is CASSDGQGAQLFF. CDR3 coding DNA: TGTGCCAGCAGTGATGGACAGGGGGCTCAACTGTTTTTT.

This chain joins TRBV18 and TRBJ1-5; D is unclear. V lost 2 bases and J lost 2, with 4 bases in between. CDR1 and CDR2 from the germline V gene are KGHSH and LQKENI. The CDR3 is 13 amino acids. CDR3 loop: CASSPSGNQPQHF. The CDR3 DNA sequence: TGTGCCAGCTCACCATCCGGCAATCAGCCCCAGCATTTT.

This sequence joins TRBV25-1 and TRBJ2-6; tentative D call: TRBD1 (6 bases). The CDR3 contains 13 residues. Germline V gene data show CDR1 as MGHDK and CDR2 as SYGVNS. Trimming left V 8 bases short and J 1 base short, with 6 bases between. The CDR3 coding sequence is TGTGCCAGCCAGGGGTCTGGGGCCAACGTCCTGACTTTC. Protein sequence: CASQGSGANVLTF.

The rearrangement uses TRBV24-1 and TRBJ2-5; possible D gene TRBD1, 6 bases. Germline CDR1 KGHDR, CDR2 SFDVKD. The CDR3 runs 13 residues. Trimming took off 4 bases at V and 5 bases at J, with 10 bases between the two ends. The CDR3 region is CATSEGAEETQYF. Written as DNA, the CDR3 is TGTGCCACCAGTGAGGGGGCGGAGGAGACCCAGTACTTC.

This chain uses TRBV6-5 with TRBJ1-3; no definite D call. CDR1 and CDR2 from the germline V gene are MNHEY and SVGAGI. V was cut by 6 bases and J by 0 bases, with 9 bases left in between. This CDR3 region has 14 residues. CDR3 amino acids: CASSRGSSGNTIYF. The DNA of the CDR3 is TGTGCCAGCAGCCGAGGGAGCTCTGGAAACACCATATATTTT.

The chain recombines TRBV21-1 with TRBJ1-5; the table's D call of TRBD1 was not tested on the DNA. TRBV21-1 is given as a pseudogene. The CDR3 sequence is 16 residues long. The CDR3 DNA is TGTGCCAGCAGCAAAGAGTTAACAGGGTTCAATCAGCCCCAGCATTTT. It specifies CASSKELTGFNQPQHF.